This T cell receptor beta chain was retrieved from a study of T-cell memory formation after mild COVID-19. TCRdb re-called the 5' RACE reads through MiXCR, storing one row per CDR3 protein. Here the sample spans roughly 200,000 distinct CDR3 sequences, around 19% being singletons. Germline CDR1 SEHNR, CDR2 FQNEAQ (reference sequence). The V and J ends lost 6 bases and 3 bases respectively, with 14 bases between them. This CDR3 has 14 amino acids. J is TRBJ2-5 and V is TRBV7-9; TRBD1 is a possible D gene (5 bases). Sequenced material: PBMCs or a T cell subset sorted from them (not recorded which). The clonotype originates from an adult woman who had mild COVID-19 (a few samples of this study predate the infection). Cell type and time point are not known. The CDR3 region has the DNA TGTGCCAGCAGATTAACTACAGGAAAAGAGACCCAGTACTTC. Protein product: CASRLTTGKETQYF.